This TCR beta chain was obtained from a study of post-analysis software for immune sequencing data. Points from the study as a whole: Pronounced co-clustering by F measure was evident among identically batched samples. Patients showed TRBV5-6, TRBV5-1 and TRBV20-1 among four to six TRBV segments more frequent than in controls.

The V gene lost 0 bases and the J gene lost 8 bases, with 15 bases spanning the gap. The CDR3 spans 16 residues. The germline V gene encodes CDR1 SGHKS and CDR2 YYEKEE (reference sequence). Comment on this clonotype: What it recognizes is unknown.

Each TCR beta cDNA library carried unique molecular identifiers. TCRdb reprocessed the PCR reads via MiXCR and lists one record per CDR3 protein. Of about 570,000 distinct CDR3 sequences in the sample, less than 40% were seen once. The V and J genes are TRBV5-5 and TRBJ1-6, with D perhaps matching TRBD1 (6 bases). The sequence was obtained from a girl aged 2-17 years with multiple sclerosis. The sample taken for sequencing was blood. CDR3 sequence: CASSLGSGGDYSPLHF. CDR3 DNA sequence: TGTGCCAGCAGCTTGGGTAGTGGGGGCGACTATTCACCCCTCCACTTT.